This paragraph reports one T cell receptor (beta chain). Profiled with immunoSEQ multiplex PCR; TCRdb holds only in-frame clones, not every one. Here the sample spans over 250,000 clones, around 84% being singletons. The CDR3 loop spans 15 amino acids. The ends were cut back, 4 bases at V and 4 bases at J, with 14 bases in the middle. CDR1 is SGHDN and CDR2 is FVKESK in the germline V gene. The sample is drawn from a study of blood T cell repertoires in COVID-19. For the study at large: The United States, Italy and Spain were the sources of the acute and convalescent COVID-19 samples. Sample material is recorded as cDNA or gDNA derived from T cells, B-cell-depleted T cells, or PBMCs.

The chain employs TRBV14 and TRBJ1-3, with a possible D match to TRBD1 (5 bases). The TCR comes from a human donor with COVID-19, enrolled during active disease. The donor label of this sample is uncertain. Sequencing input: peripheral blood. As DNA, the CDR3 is TGTGCCAGCAGCCCCACTAGGGACTGGGGAAACACCATATATTTT. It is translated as CASSPTRDWGNTIYF. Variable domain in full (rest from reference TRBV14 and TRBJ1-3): EAGVTQFPSHSVIEKGQTVTLRCDPISGHDNLYWYRRVMGKEIKFLLHFVKESKQDESGMPNNRFLAERTGGTYSTLKVQPAELEDSGVYFCASSPTRDWGNTIYFGEGSWLTVV.